This paragraph covers one T cell receptor beta chain sequence. Antigen: not known. Germline CDR1 reads SGDLS; CDR2 reads YYNGEE. The CDR3 is made up of 15 amino acids. J gave up 9 bases and V 3 bases, and 6 bases lay outside the gene matches. This specimen belongs to a study of cytomegalovirus exposure and HLA in healthy donors. The PCR had 60 Vbeta and 13 Jbeta primers. In the study's own analysis: There were about 80 million unique TCR beta chains by a later count, and approximately 10 million of them were shared. Using immunoSEQ multiplex PCR, the repertoire was profiled, and TCRdb retains in-frame clones only, with some absent. That table furnishes V, J and clone size, whereas the DNA furnished D and trimming. The repertoire includes about 40,000 clones, over 65% of them detected once, and around 20% sits in the top ten. Study results and caveats: The study listed 150 to 200 cytomegalovirus-associated TCR beta chains. Follow-up analysis later connected one missense variant in DCLRE1C with trimming of TCR beta V- and J-genes.

This clonotype was sampled from a man aged 50 to 60 in good health and CMV-seropositive. The V call is TRBV9, the J call TRBJ1-6; 10 bases line up with TRBD1. The sequencing sample was made of PBMCs. DNA for the CDR3: TGTGCCAGCAGCGCGGAGGGGGACAGGGGTTCACCCCTCCACTTT. Residues: CASSAEGDRGSPLHF.